In this sample, the clone carrying this T cell receptor beta chain turned up a few times. Its specificity is not known. As for treatment: oral pan-JAK inhibitor, 5-10 mg twice daily. This CDR3 comprises 13 residues. CDR1 LNHNV and CDR2 YYDKDF come from the germline V gene (reference sequence). Trimming at V came to 8 bases and at J to 7 bases, leaving 6 bases not matched to a gene. RNA was isolated and reverse transcribed to cDNA, the sequencing template. TCRdb's copy holds only in-frame clones and misses some; the assay was immunoSEQ multiplex PCR. Among 100,000 to 150,000 clones, approximately 57% were seen once, and the ten largest hold around 5.7%. This record comes from a study of CD8+ T cells in alopecia areata. On the study more broadly: Treated individuals took tofacitinib by mouth, 5 to 10 mg twice daily. The study gave tofacitinib for 6 to 18 months, then 6 months off drug. Study-wide points: Tofacitinib did not eliminate many expanded lesional clones from scalp or blood. It was lesional scalp, especially alopecia totalis/universalis, that showed higher clonality than normal scalp.

The source was CD4+ T cells sorted from blood, collected at week 4, from a patient treated with tofacitinib. The source is a human donor with alopecia areata. The chain combines TRBV15 with TRBJ1-4; 8 bases are shared with TRBD1. CDR3 region: CATGTGGSEKLFF. As DNA, the CDR3 is TGTGCCACCGGAACAGGGGGTAGTGAAAAACTGTTTTTT.